Listed below are T cell receptor beta chains from one sample, sequenced in a study of cytomegalovirus exposure and HLA in healthy donors. Measured with immunoSEQ multiplex PCR; TCRdb has only the in-frame clones, and not every one. Of a few hundred thousand clones listed, approximately 79% are singletons. Sequences were obtained from PBMCs. The receptors were gathered from a girl aged 2 to 9 in good health and CMV-seronegative. Each CDR3 is given without its conserved first and last residue. Not all rows give a size; the values are once, few, many and, for expanded clones, a class.

cdr3_aa: ASRKSGGVYEQY
v_call: TRBV2
j_call: TRBJ2-7
clone_size: NA

cdr3_aa: ASSEVIAGGISDTQY
v_call: TRBV6-1
j_call: TRBJ2-3
clone_size: once

cdr3_aa: ASSLAGLNTEAF
v_call: TRBV11-2
j_call: TRBJ1-1
clone_size: NA

cdr3_aa: ASSTGIDEQF
v_call: TRBV19
j_call: NA
clone_size: NA

cdr3_aa: ASSVAATGGDTDTQY
v_call: TRBV9
j_call: TRBJ2-3
clone_size: NA

cdr3_aa: ASSETQVTYNEQF
v_call: TRBV2
j_call: TRBJ2-1
clone_size: NA

cdr3_aa: ASSLVDRGLGYGYT
v_call: TRBV5-1
j_call: TRBJ1-2
clone_size: NA

cdr3_aa: ASSSPGTSGRADTQY
v_call: TRBV5-1
j_call: TRBJ2-3
clone_size: NA

cdr3_aa: AVGGETQY
v_call: TRBV25-1
j_call: TRBJ2-5
clone_size: NA

cdr3_aa: ASSSGTDTGELF
v_call: TRBV5-4
j_call: TRBJ2-2
clone_size: once

cdr3_aa: ASSLALQGYYGYT
v_call: TRBV6-5
j_call: TRBJ1-2
clone_size: NA

cdr3_aa: ASREAVTYEQY
v_call: TRBV6-5
j_call: TRBJ2-7
clone_size: NA

cdr3_aa: ASSLGPDGMNTEAF
v_call: TRBV28
j_call: TRBJ1-1
clone_size: NA

cdr3_aa: SVEEGSYTGELF
v_call: TRBV29-1
j_call: TRBJ2-2
clone_size: NA

cdr3_aa: AISASGGPYNEQF
v_call: TRBV10-3
j_call: TRBJ2-1
clone_size: NA

cdr3_aa: ASSHGTDYNEQF
v_call: TRBV5-4
j_call: TRBJ2-1
clone_size: once

cdr3_aa: SGRTGLALTDTQY
v_call: TRBV29-1
j_call: TRBJ2-3
clone_size: NA

cdr3_aa: ASSHGAGGGETQY
v_call: TRBV5-1
j_call: TRBJ2-5
clone_size: NA